This paragraph covers one T cell receptor beta chain sequence. What it binds is unknown. This sample was included in a study of T cells in localized non-small cell lung cancer. Overall study findings and caveats: Adjacent lung held a median approximately 50 of the top 100 tumor clones. Uninvolved adjacent lung, not tumor, had the highest T cell clonality. Because researchers sequenced only one region of the tumor, heterogeneity is still possible.

Libraries were prepared by immunoSEQ multiplex PCR; TCRdb keeps only in-frame clonotypes and omits some of them. The table shows tens of thousands of clones, with 80% occurring only once. Germline V CDR1 and CDR2: LNHDA, SQIVND (reference sequence). The V gene lost 0 bases and the J gene lost 2 bases, with 7 bases spanning the gap. The CDR3 runs 14 residues. The chain carries TRBV19 and TRBJ1-1, with D unclear. The clonotype comes from an older female donor with stage I lung adenocarcinoma. The material was peripheral blood, obtained before any cancer treatment. Here the CDR3 reads CASSIDAGNTEAFF. The CDR3 nucleotides are TGTGCCAGTAGTATAGACGCCGGAAACACTGAAGCTTTCTTT.